This TCR beta chain is drawn from a study of blood T cell repertoires in COVID-19. Study details: Samples taken during acute and convalescent COVID-19 were collected in the United States, Italy and Spain.

CDR1 SQVTM and CDR2 ANQGSEA come from the germline V gene. CDR3 length: 14 residues. Trimming at V came to 4 bases and at J to 4 bases, leaving 7 bases not matched to a gene. In the source study's methods: Scientists estimated how many nucleated cells there were by amplifying reference gene primers. Profiling relied on immunoSEQ multiplex PCR, and the TCRdb table lists in-frame clones only, not all of them. The D gene and trimming were derived from the DNA, and the V and J assignments and clone size from that table. The data show approximately 210,000 clones, around 83% seen once. This TCR was sampled from a man aged 45-65 years with active or convalescent COVID-19. The V call is TRBV29-1, the J call TRBJ1-3; 7 bases agree with TRBD1. The sample consisted of peripheral blood. CDR3 bases: TGCAGCGTTGTACTCAGGGGGAAGGGAAACACCATATATTTT. This gives the protein CSVVLRGKGNTIYF.